This TCR beta chain was sequenced in a study of CD8 T cells in Susac syndrome. The patients with Susac syndrome satisfied recently defined diagnostic criteria for either definite or probable disease. Per the germline V gene, CDR1 is LNHNV and CDR2 is YYDKDF (reference sequence). V was shortened by 5 bases and J by 1 base, with 13 bases between the two germline ends. The CDR3 has 15 residues. Random hexamers were used to reverse transcribe the RNA input (roughly 0.5 to 1 ug). Via MiXCR, TCRdb re-called the immunoSEQ multiplex PCR reads, giving one row per CDR3 protein. Of about 150,000 distinct CDR3 sequences detected, approximately 95% appear once; the ten largest clones hold 0.16%.

The sample comprised CD4+ T cells from PBMCs. The TCR comes from a human donor with Susac syndrome. The chain recombines TRBV15 with TRBJ2-3; D is perhaps TRBD1 or TRBD2 (5 bases each). The CDR3 sequence is CATSLPGPGTDTQYF. The CDR3 bases are TGTGCCACCAGCCTACCGGGACCAGGCACAGATACGCAGTATTTT. Variable domain in full (rest from reference TRBV15 and TRBJ2-3): DAMVIQNPRYQVTQFGKPVTLSCSQTLNHNVMYWYQQKSSQAPKLLFHYYDKDFNNEADTPDNFQSRRPNTSFCFLDIRSPGLGDTAMYLCATSLPGPGTDTQYFGPGTRLTVL.